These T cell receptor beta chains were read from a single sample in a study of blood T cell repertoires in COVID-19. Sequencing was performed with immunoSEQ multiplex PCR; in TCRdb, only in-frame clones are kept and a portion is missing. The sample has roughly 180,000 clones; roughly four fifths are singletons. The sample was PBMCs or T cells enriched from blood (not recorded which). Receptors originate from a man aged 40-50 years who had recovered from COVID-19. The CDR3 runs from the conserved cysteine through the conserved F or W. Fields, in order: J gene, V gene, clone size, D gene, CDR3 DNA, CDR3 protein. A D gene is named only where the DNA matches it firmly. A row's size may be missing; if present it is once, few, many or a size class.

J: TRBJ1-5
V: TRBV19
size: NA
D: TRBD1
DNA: TGTGCCAGTCAAGCCGGACAGGGCCCTAGCAATCAGCCCCAGCATTTT
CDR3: CASQAGQGPSNQPQHF

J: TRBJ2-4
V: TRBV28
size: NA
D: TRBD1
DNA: TGTGCCAGCAGTTCATGGACAGGGCGAGGGGGAGCCAAAAACATTCAGTACTTC
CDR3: CASSSWTGRGGAKNIQYF

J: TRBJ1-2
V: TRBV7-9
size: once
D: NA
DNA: TGTGCCAGCAGCCTTTTAGGGGGGGACTATGGCTACACCTTC
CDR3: CASSLLGGDYGYTF

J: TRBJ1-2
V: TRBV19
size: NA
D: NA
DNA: TGTGCCAGTACCATGGGGGGACTGTATGGCTACACCTTC
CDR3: CASTMGGLYGYTF

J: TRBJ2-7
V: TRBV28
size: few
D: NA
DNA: TGTGCCAGCGGGCTAAGCTACGAGCAGTACTTC
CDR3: CASGLSYEQYF

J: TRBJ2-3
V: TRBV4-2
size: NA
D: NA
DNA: TGTGCCAGCAGCCAAGAGAAGAGGGCAGCTAGCACAGATACGCAGTATTTT
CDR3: CASSQEKRAASTDTQYF

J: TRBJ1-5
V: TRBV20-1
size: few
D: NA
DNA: TGCAGTGCTAGTGTCAGGGTCAATCAGCCCCAGCATTTT
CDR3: CSASVRVNQPQHF

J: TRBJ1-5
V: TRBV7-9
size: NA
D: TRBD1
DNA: TGTGCCAGCGGGCAGGGGGGCGGTAGTAAGCCCCAGCATTTT
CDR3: CASGQGGGSKPQHF

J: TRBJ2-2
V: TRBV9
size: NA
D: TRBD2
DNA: TGTGCCAGCAGCGTATCTAGCGGGAACACCGGGGAGCTGTTTTTT
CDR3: CASSVSSGNTGELFF

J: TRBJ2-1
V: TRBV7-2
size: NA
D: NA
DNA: TGTGCCAGCAGCTTTATAGTGGGAGATGGCAATGAGCAGTTCTTC
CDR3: CASSFIVGDGNEQFF

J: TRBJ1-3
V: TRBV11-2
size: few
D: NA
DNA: TGTGCCAGCAGCCCCCGACAGGCTGGAAACACCATATATTTT
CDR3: CASSPRQAGNTIYF

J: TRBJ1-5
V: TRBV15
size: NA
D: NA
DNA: TGTGCCACCAGCAGCCCGAATCAGCCCCAGCATTTT
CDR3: CATSSPNQPQHF

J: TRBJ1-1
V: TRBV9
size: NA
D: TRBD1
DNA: TGTGCCAGCAGCCCTGGGACAGCGAGGGTCACTGAAGCTTTCTTT
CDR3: CASSPGTARVTEAFF

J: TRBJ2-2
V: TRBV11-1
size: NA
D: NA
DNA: TGTGCCAGCAGCCTAGTGGGCAGGTCCACCGGGGAGCTGTTTTTT
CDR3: CASSLVGRSTGELFF

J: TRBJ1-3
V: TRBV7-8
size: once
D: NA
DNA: TGTGCCAGCAGCTTAGTCCTGGGGCGAAGGGCTGGAAACACCATATATTTT
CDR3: CASSLVLGRRAGNTIYF

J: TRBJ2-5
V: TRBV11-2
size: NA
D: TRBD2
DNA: TGTGCCAGCAGCCCCTCGACTAGCGGGGTGACCCAGTACTTC
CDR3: CASSPSTSGVTQYF

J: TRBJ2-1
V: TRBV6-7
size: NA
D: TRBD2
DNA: TGTGCCAGCATCCCACTATTAGTAGCGGGAGGGTACAATGAGCAGTTCTTC
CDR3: CASIPLLVAGGYNEQFF

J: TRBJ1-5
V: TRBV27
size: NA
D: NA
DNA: TGTGCCAGCAGTATTGACAGCCGTTATCAGCCCCAGCATTTT
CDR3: CASSIDSRYQPQHF